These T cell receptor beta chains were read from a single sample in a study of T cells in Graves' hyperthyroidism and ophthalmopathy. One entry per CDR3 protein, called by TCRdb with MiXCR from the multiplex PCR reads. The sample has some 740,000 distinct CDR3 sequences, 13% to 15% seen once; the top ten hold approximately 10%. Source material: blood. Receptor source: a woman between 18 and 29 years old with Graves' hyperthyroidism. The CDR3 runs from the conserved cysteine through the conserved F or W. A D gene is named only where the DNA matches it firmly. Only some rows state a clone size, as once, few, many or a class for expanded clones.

CDR3 DNA: TGTGCCAGCAGCCCCAGCTGGCAGGACGTCCGCTACACCTTC
CDR3 protein: CASSPSWQDVRYTF
clone size: many
V gene: TRBV6-1
CDR3 length: 14
D gene: -
J gene: TRBJ1-2

CDR3 DNA: TGTGCCATCACAGGACAGACTAATTCACCCCTCCACTTT
CDR3 protein: CAITGQTNSPLHF
clone size: few
V gene: TRBV10-3
CDR3 length: 13
D gene: -
J gene: TRBJ1-6

CDR3 DNA: TGTGCCAGCAGCTTAAGGTGGCCTGAGCAGTTCTTC
CDR3 protein: CASSLRWPEQFF
clone size: many
V gene: TRBV7-2
CDR3 length: 12
D gene: -
J gene: TRBJ2-1

CDR3 DNA: TGTGCCACCAGCAGAGATCCCACAGGAGAAGGCTACACCTTC
CDR3 protein: CATSRDPTGEGYTF
clone size: many
V gene: TRBV15
CDR3 length: 14
D gene: -
J gene: TRBJ1-2

CDR3 DNA: TGTGCCAGCAGCCTAACAACATACACTGAAGCTTTCTTT
CDR3 protein: CASSLTTYTEAFF
clone size: few
V gene: TRBV28
CDR3 length: 13
D gene: -
J gene: TRBJ1-1

CDR3 DNA: TGTGCCAGCACAAGCCCCTCGGATGAAAAACTGTTTTTT
CDR3 protein: CASTSPSDEKLFF
clone size: -
V gene: TRBV28
CDR3 length: 13
D gene: -
J gene: TRBJ1-4

CDR3 DNA: TGTGCCAGCAGACGGGGGCTATCCACTGAAGCTTTCTTT
CDR3 protein: CASRRGLSTEAFF
clone size: few
V gene: TRBV28
CDR3 length: 13
D gene: -
J gene: TRBJ1-1

CDR3 DNA: TGTGCCAGCAGTGATCCGGATGAGGGGAGCGAGCAGTACTTC
CDR3 protein: CASSDPDEGSEQYF
clone size: many
V gene: TRBV2
CDR3 length: 14
D gene: -
J gene: TRBJ2-7

CDR3 DNA: TGTGCCAGCAGCTTAGACTGGGCGGCCTACGAGCAGTACTTC
CDR3 protein: CASSLDWAAYEQYF
clone size: many
V gene: TRBV11-1
CDR3 length: 14
D gene: -
J gene: TRBJ2-7

CDR3 DNA: TGTGCCAGCACCCGGACAGGGAACACTGAAGCTTTCTTT
CDR3 protein: CASTRTGNTEAFF
clone size: many
V gene: TRBV12-3/TRBV12-4
CDR3 length: 13
D gene: TRBD1
J gene: TRBJ1-1

CDR3 DNA: TGTGCCAGCAGTTTCTTTCCGGGGATTGCTCAGCCCCAGCATTTT
CDR3 protein: CASSFFPGIAQPQHF
clone size: few
V gene: TRBV28
CDR3 length: 15
D gene: -
J gene: TRBJ1-5

CDR3 DNA: TGTGCCACCAGCAGAGATGGGGACTGGCACACTGAAGCTTTCTTT
CDR3 protein: CATSRDGDWHTEAFF
clone size: few
V gene: TRBV15
CDR3 length: 15
D gene: -
J gene: TRBJ1-1

CDR3 DNA: TGTGCCTGGAGTGTAGGGTTGGGCAGCTCACTGTTTTTT
CDR3 protein: CAWSVGLGSSLFF
clone size: many
V gene: TRBV30
CDR3 length: 13
D gene: -
J gene: TRBJ1-4

CDR3 DNA: TGTGCCACCAGTGATTTGTTTTCGGGTGATACGCAGTATTTT
CDR3 protein: CATSDLFSGDTQYF
clone size: -
V gene: TRBV24-1
CDR3 length: 14
D gene: -
J gene: TRBJ2-3

CDR3 DNA: TGTGCCAGCAGCTTAAAGTCTTGGGTAGCGGAAAGCACAGATACGCAGTATTTT
CDR3 protein: CASSLKSWVAESTDTQYF
clone size: few
V gene: TRBV7-9
CDR3 length: 18
D gene: -
J gene: TRBJ2-3

CDR3 DNA: TGTGCCAGCAGCACAGGGGCAGGGGGCCCAGATACGCAGTATTTT
CDR3 protein: CASSTGAGGPDTQYF
clone size: many
V gene: TRBV7-6
CDR3 length: 15
D gene: TRBD1
J gene: TRBJ2-3

CDR3 DNA: TGTGCCAGCAAAAACGACAGGGGAAGGGATCAGCCCCAGCATTTT
CDR3 protein: CASKNDRGRDQPQHF
clone size: few
V gene: TRBV27
CDR3 length: 15
D gene: TRBD1
J gene: TRBJ1-5

CDR3 DNA: TGCGCCAGCAGGATCAGTTTTAACTATGGCTACACCTTC
CDR3 protein: CASRISFNYGYTF
clone size: -
V gene: TRBV5-1
CDR3 length: 13
D gene: -
J gene: TRBJ1-2

CDR3 DNA: TGTGCCAGCAGCTTAGGGAGGGGCAGGTCCTACGAGCAGTACTTC
CDR3 protein: CASSLGRGRSYEQYF
clone size: few
V gene: TRBV7-9
CDR3 length: 15
D gene: -
J gene: TRBJ2-7

CDR3 DNA: TGCAGTGCCCCCCCCGGGGGGGAGACCCAGTACTTC
CDR3 protein: CSAPPGGETQYF
clone size: many
V gene: TRBV20-1
CDR3 length: 12
D gene: TRBD2
J gene: TRBJ2-5

CDR3 DNA: TGCGCCAGCAGCCAAGCGCCTACAGGGTCCTACGAGCAGTACTTC
CDR3 protein: CASSQAPTGSYEQYF
clone size: few
V gene: TRBV4-1
CDR3 length: 15
D gene: -
J gene: TRBJ2-7

CDR3 DNA: TGTGCCAGCAGCTTAGCGACTAGCGGGACTGGAAACATTCAGTACTTC
CDR3 protein: CASSLATSGTGNIQYF
clone size: -
V gene: TRBV7-9
CDR3 length: 16
D gene: TRBD2
J gene: TRBJ2-4

CDR3 DNA: TGTGCCAGCAGCCAGGGACTAGCTGGCGATGAGCAGTTCTTC
CDR3 protein: CASSQGLAGDEQFF
clone size: many
V gene: TRBV3-1
CDR3 length: 14
D gene: TRBD2
J gene: TRBJ2-1

CDR3 DNA: TGTGCCAGCAGTCGACTAGCGTCACTGACCGGGGAGCTGTTTTTT
CDR3 protein: CASSRLASLTGELFF
clone size: -
V gene: TRBV6-2/TRBV6-3
CDR3 length: 15
D gene: TRBD2
J gene: TRBJ2-2

CDR3 DNA: TGTGCCAGCAGCCAAGATCGGACAGGGGGTAGCTATGGCTACACCTTC
CDR3 protein: CASSQDRTGGSYGYTF
clone size: many
V gene: TRBV3-1
CDR3 length: 16
D gene: TRBD1
J gene: TRBJ1-2

CDR3 DNA: TGTGCCACCGGCCCGGGACTAGCGGGAACCGGTCGGACCGGGGAGCTGTTTTTT
CDR3 protein: CATGPGLAGTGRTGELFF
clone size: many
V gene: TRBV7-9
CDR3 length: 18
D gene: TRBD2
J gene: TRBJ2-2

CDR3 DNA: TGTGCCAGCAGTTTCGGGACAAGTTATGGCTACACCTTC
CDR3 protein: CASSFGTSYGYTF
clone size: -
V gene: TRBV12-3/TRBV12-4
CDR3 length: 13
D gene: -
J gene: TRBJ1-2

CDR3 DNA: TGTGCCAGCAGTGCACCTTGGGGCCGGGACACTGAAGCTTTCTTT
CDR3 protein: CASSAPWGRDTEAFF
clone size: few
V gene: TRBV27
CDR3 length: 15
D gene: -
J gene: TRBJ1-1

CDR3 DNA: TGCAGTGCTGGCCGCTATCTGAGTTTAGCCCAGTACTTC
CDR3 protein: CSAGRYLSLAQYF
clone size: few
V gene: TRBV20-1
CDR3 length: 13
D gene: -
J gene: TRBJ2-5

CDR3 DNA: TGTGCCAGCAGCTCCGGGTCCGTATATGGCTACACCTTC
CDR3 protein: CASSSGSVYGYTF
clone size: many
V gene: TRBV28
CDR3 length: 13
D gene: -
J gene: TRBJ1-2

CDR3 DNA: TGTGCCAGCAGCTTAGTTAGGGGGCCTAACAATGAGCAGTTCTTC
CDR3 protein: CASSLVRGPNNEQFF
clone size: -
V gene: TRBV7-2
CDR3 length: 15
D gene: TRBD1
J gene: TRBJ2-1

CDR3 DNA: TGTGCCAGCTCACCGACAGTGCAAGAGACCCAGTACTTC
CDR3 protein: CASSPTVQETQYF
clone size: -
V gene: TRBV18
CDR3 length: 13
D gene: -
J gene: TRBJ2-5

CDR3 DNA: TGTGCCAGCAGCGAAACTAGCGGGAGGGTGAATGAGCAGTTCTTC
CDR3 protein: CASSETSGRVNEQFF
clone size: -
V gene: TRBV7-3
CDR3 length: 15
D gene: TRBD2
J gene: TRBJ2-1

CDR3 DNA: TGTGCCAGCAGCTTGAGGGGGGCCAGCAATCAGCCCCAGCATTTT
CDR3 protein: CASSLRGASNQPQHF
clone size: many
V gene: TRBV5-6
CDR3 length: 15
D gene: -
J gene: TRBJ1-5